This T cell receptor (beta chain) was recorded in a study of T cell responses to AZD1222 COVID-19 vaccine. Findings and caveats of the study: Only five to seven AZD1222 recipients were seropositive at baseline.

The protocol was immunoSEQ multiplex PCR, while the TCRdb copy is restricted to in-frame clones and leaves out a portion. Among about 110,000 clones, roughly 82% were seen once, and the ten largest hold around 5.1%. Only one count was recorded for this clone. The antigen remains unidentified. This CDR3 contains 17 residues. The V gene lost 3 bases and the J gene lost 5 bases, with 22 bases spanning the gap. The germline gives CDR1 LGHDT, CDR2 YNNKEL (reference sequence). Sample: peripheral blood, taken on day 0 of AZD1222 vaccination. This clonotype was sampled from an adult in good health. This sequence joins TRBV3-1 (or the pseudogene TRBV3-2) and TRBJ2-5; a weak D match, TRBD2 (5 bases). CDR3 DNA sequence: TGTGCCAGCAGCCACAAAACCCGTACTAGGTGGAGGGAGACCCAGTACTTC. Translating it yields CASSHKTRTRWRETQYF.